The rows below give T cell receptor beta chains drawn from one sample of a study of cytomegalovirus exposure and HLA in healthy donors. Assay: immunoSEQ multiplex PCR; the TCRdb copy retains only in-frame clones and omits some. The sample includes around 200,000 clones, 75% to 80% of them seen just once. The sequencing input was PBMCs. Receptor source: a male donor in good health and CMV-seronegative. Each CDR3 is given with its conserved first and last residue. D genes are given only for firm matches. Expanded clones are given a class, and other clones once, few, many or no size at all.

v_gene: TRBV5-1
j_gene: TRBJ2-1
d_gene: -
abundance: -
CDR3nt: TGCGCCAGCAGCCTCGACGGGTCGGGTTACAATGAGCAGTTCTTC
CDR3aa: CASSLDGSGYNEQFF

v_gene: TRBV2
j_gene: TRBJ1-6
d_gene: -
abundance: -
CDR3nt: TGTGCCAGCAGTGAAGCTGGGGGGGCGAATAATTCACCCCTCCACTTT
CDR3aa: CASSEAGGANNSPLHF

v_gene: TRBV7-3
j_gene: TRBJ2-1
d_gene: TRBD2
abundance: -
CDR3nt: TGTGCCAGCAGCCCTCGCCCACTAGCGGACCTCTCCTACAATGAGCAGTTCTTC
CDR3aa: CASSPRPLADLSYNEQFF

v_gene: TRBV5-1
j_gene: TRBJ2-3
d_gene: -
abundance: -
CDR3nt: TGCGCCAGCAGCTTGGAGCAAGAGCTCACAGATACGCAGTATTTT
CDR3aa: CASSLEQELTDTQYF

v_gene: TRBV9
j_gene: TRBJ2-1
d_gene: TRBD2
abundance: few
CDR3nt: TGTGCCAGCAGCGTAGGCGGGGGGGCCTACAATGAGCAGTTCTTC
CDR3aa: CASSVGGGAYNEQFF

v_gene: TRBV5-1
j_gene: TRBJ2-2
d_gene: TRBD2
abundance: -
CDR3nt: TGCGCCAGCAGGATTGGGTTGAGTGGGACTACGAACACCGGGGAGCTGTTTTTT
CDR3aa: CASRIGLSGTTNTGELFF

v_gene: TRBV29-1
j_gene: TRBJ1-2
d_gene: -
abundance: -
CDR3nt: TGCAGCGTTGAACGGTCGGTGTATGGCTACACCTTC
CDR3aa: CSVERSVYGYTF

v_gene: TRBV6-5
j_gene: TRBJ1-2
d_gene: -
abundance: -
CDR3nt: TGTGCCAGCAGTTCTTTCAGGGGTGACTATGGCTACACCTTC
CDR3aa: CASSSFRGDYGYTF

v_gene: TRBV28
j_gene: TRBJ2-3
d_gene: -
abundance: -
CDR3nt: TGTGCCAGCAGCACCGACCACGGGGGGCGCGGCACAGATACGCAGTATTTT
CDR3aa: CASSTDHGGRGTDTQYF

v_gene: TRBV29-1
j_gene: TRBJ2-1
d_gene: TRBD2
abundance: -
CDR3nt: TGCAGCGCCCTGAACTTAGCGGGGGACAATGAGCAGTTCTTC
CDR3aa: CSALNLAGDNEQFF

v_gene: TRBV14
j_gene: TRBJ1-3
d_gene: TRBD1
abundance: -
CDR3nt: TGTGCCAGCAGCCCAGGGACAGCTCCTTTGCGAGGAAACACCATATATTTT
CDR3aa: CASSPGTAPLRGNTIYF

v_gene: TRBV5-4
j_gene: TRBJ2-7
d_gene: -
abundance: once
CDR3nt: TGTGCCAGCAGCTTGGATCGGGGCTCCTACGAGCAGTACTTC
CDR3aa: CASSLDRGSYEQYF

v_gene: TRBV2
j_gene: TRBJ2-7
d_gene: TRBD1
abundance: -
CDR3nt: TGTGCCAGCGGGGACAGGGCTCGGGGGGAGCAGTACTTC
CDR3aa: CASGDRARGEQYF

v_gene: TRBV9
j_gene: TRBJ2-1
d_gene: TRBD2
abundance: -
CDR3nt: TGTGCCAGCAGCGTAACTAGCGGCCCCTACAATGAGCAGTTCTTC
CDR3aa: CASSVTSGPYNEQFF

v_gene: TRBV7-2
j_gene: TRBJ1-1
d_gene: -
abundance: -
CDR3nt: TGTGCCAGCAGCCTACACACTGAAGCTTTCTTT
CDR3aa: CASSLHTEAFF

v_gene: TRBV5-1
j_gene: TRBJ1-2
d_gene: TRBD1
abundance: -
CDR3nt: TGCGCCAGCAGCTTGGAAGACAGGGCTAACTATGGCTACACCTTC
CDR3aa: CASSLEDRANYGYTF

v_gene: TRBV10-1
j_gene: TRBJ2-7
d_gene: TRBD1
abundance: -
CDR3nt: TGCGCCAGCAGTGAGGGGACAGTCTACTCCTACGAGCAGTACTTC
CDR3aa: CASSEGTVYSYEQYF

v_gene: TRBV7-2
j_gene: TRBJ2-2
d_gene: -
abundance: -
CDR3nt: TGTGCCAGCAGCCGAGGAGCAGGGGGGACGAACACCGGGGAGCTGTTTTTT
CDR3aa: CASSRGAGGTNTGELFF

v_gene: TRBV6-5
j_gene: TRBJ1-2
d_gene: TRBD1
abundance: -
CDR3nt: TGTGCCAGCAGTGGCCACAGGGGCTCCTATGGCTACACCTTC
CDR3aa: CASSGHRGSYGYTF

v_gene: TRBV5-6
j_gene: TRBJ2-1
d_gene: TRBD1
abundance: -
CDR3nt: TGTGCCAGCAGCGTGGCCGGGACAGACAATGAGCAGTTCTTC
CDR3aa: CASSVAGTDNEQFF

v_gene: TRBV9
j_gene: TRBJ2-3
d_gene: -
abundance: -
CDR3nt: TGTGCCAGCAGCGTAGAGGGCAGGGGAGGGGATACGCAGTATTTT
CDR3aa: CASSVEGRGGDTQYF

v_gene: TRBV4-3
j_gene: TRBJ2-1
d_gene: TRBD2
abundance: -
CDR3nt: TGCGCCAGCAGCCACACTAGCGGGGACTACAATGAGCAGTTCTTC
CDR3aa: CASSHTSGDYNEQFF

v_gene: TRBV7-9
j_gene: TRBJ2-1
d_gene: TRBD1
abundance: -
CDR3nt: TGTGCCAGCAGCCCTGGGACAGTCCATGAGCAGTTCTTC
CDR3aa: CASSPGTVHEQFF

v_gene: TRBV5-8
j_gene: TRBJ2-7
d_gene: -
abundance: -
CDR3nt: TGTGCCAGCAGCTTCAGGGGTCCCTACGAGCAGTACTTC
CDR3aa: CASSFRGPYEQYF

v_gene: TRBV9
j_gene: TRBJ2-2
d_gene: TRBD2
abundance: -
CDR3nt: TGTGCCAGCAGCGTTTCCCCACTCAGCGGGGGGGCGTACGGGGAGCTGTTTTTT
CDR3aa: CASSVSPLSGGAYGELFF

v_gene: TRBV28
j_gene: TRBJ1-4
d_gene: -
abundance: -
CDR3nt: TGTGCCAGCAGTTTAGTACAAGAACGGGAGGAAAAACTGTTTTTT
CDR3aa: CASSLVQEREEKLFF

v_gene: TRBV15
j_gene: TRBJ1-2
d_gene: TRBD1
abundance: -
CDR3nt: TGTGCCACCAGCAGAGGTGGACAGGGGTCGGGCTACACCTTC
CDR3aa: CATSRGGQGSGYTF

v_gene: TRBV5-1
j_gene: TRBJ1-1
d_gene: TRBD1
abundance: few
CDR3nt: TGCGCCAGCAGCATGACAGGGGGCAAGAACACTGAAGCTTTCTTT
CDR3aa: CASSMTGGKNTEAFF

v_gene: TRBV2
j_gene: TRBJ1-1
d_gene: -
abundance: -
CDR3nt: TGTGCCAGCAGTCGGGGCGGGGGGAGCACTGAAGCTTTCTTT
CDR3aa: CASSRGGGSTEAFF

v_gene: TRBV7-8
j_gene: TRBJ2-1
d_gene: TRBD2
abundance: -
CDR3nt: TGTGCCAGCAGCTGGGACTACAGCGGGATAGGAGTCAATGAGCAGTTCTTC
CDR3aa: CASSWDYSGIGVNEQFF

v_gene: TRBV5-5
j_gene: TRBJ2-3
d_gene: -
abundance: few
CDR3nt: TGTGCCAGCAGCCCTGGTGCCAGTGAAGATACGCAGTATTTT
CDR3aa: CASSPGASEDTQYF

v_gene: TRBV6-5
j_gene: TRBJ2-1
d_gene: TRBD2
abundance: few
CDR3nt: TGTGCCAGCAGACTAGCGAGCTCCTACAATGAGCAGTTCTTC
CDR3aa: CASRLASSYNEQFF

v_gene: TRBV27
j_gene: TRBJ2-7
d_gene: -
abundance: -
CDR3nt: TGTGCCAGCAGTTTACGGTCGGGTTTCTACGAGCAGTACTTC
CDR3aa: CASSLRSGFYEQYF

v_gene: TRBV25-1
j_gene: TRBJ2-5
d_gene: TRBD2
abundance: few
CDR3nt: TGTGCCAGCAGTGAAGGGAGACTAGCGGGAGAGGGAGAGACCCAGTACTTC
CDR3aa: CASSEGRLAGEGETQYF

v_gene: TRBV25-1
j_gene: TRBJ1-4
d_gene: TRBD1
abundance: -
CDR3nt: TGTGCCAGCAGTGGCTGGACAGGGGGCTTTGAAAATGAAAAACTGTTTTTT
CDR3aa: CASSGWTGGFENEKLFF

v_gene: TRBV28
j_gene: TRBJ1-5
d_gene: -
abundance: -
CDR3nt: TGTGCCAGCAGGGGGGGTTGGGGGCAGCCCCAGCATTTT
CDR3aa: CASRGGWGQPQHF

v_gene: TRBV28
j_gene: TRBJ2-2
d_gene: TRBD2
abundance: -
CDR3nt: TGTGCCAGCAGTCACGGTGGACTAGCGGGAGGGAACACCGGGGAGCTGTTTTTT
CDR3aa: CASSHGGLAGGNTGELFF

v_gene: TRBV4-2
j_gene: TRBJ2-1
d_gene: TRBD1
abundance: -
CDR3nt: TGTGCCAGCAGCCATGACAGGGTAGAGCAGTTCTTC
CDR3aa: CASSHDRVEQFF

v_gene: TRBV7-8
j_gene: TRBJ2-3
d_gene: -
abundance: -
CDR3nt: TGTGCCAGCAGCTTGTTTCTCGTTGTGGATACGCAGTATTTT
CDR3aa: CASSLFLVVDTQYF

v_gene: TRBV4-2
j_gene: TRBJ2-7
d_gene: TRBD2
abundance: -
CDR3nt: TGTGCCAGCAGCCAAGAAATAGCGGGAGTGTACGAGCAGTACTTC
CDR3aa: CASSQEIAGVYEQYF

v_gene: TRBV5-1
j_gene: TRBJ1-1
d_gene: -
abundance: once
CDR3nt: TGCGCCAGCAGCCCCAGGGGTCGGAACACTGAAGCTTTCTTT
CDR3aa: CASSPRGRNTEAFF

v_gene: TRBV9
j_gene: TRBJ2-1
d_gene: TRBD2
abundance: -
CDR3nt: TGTGCCAGCAGCGTTTCCGGGACTAGTTACAATGAGCAGTTCTTC
CDR3aa: CASSVSGTSYNEQFF

v_gene: TRBV9
j_gene: TRBJ1-1
d_gene: TRBD1
abundance: -
CDR3nt: TGTGCCAGCAGCGTGGGTGGGACAGGGGGGACTGAAGCTTTCTTT
CDR3aa: CASSVGGTGGTEAFF

v_gene: TRBV30
j_gene: TRBJ1-2
d_gene: -
abundance: -
CDR3nt: TGTGCCTGGACGGCAGGGGCCTACTATGGCTACACCTTC
CDR3aa: CAWTAGAYYGYTF

v_gene: TRBV7-6
j_gene: TRBJ2-1
d_gene: -
abundance: -
CDR3nt: TGTGCCAGCAGCTTAGAGGCACGGGGGGCTAATGAGCAGTTCTTC
CDR3aa: CASSLEARGANEQFF

v_gene: TRBV14
j_gene: TRBJ2-2
d_gene: TRBD1
abundance: -
CDR3nt: TGTGCCAGCAGCCAAGAGGCAGGGGGCATCACCGGGGAGCTGTTTTTT
CDR3aa: CASSQEAGGITGELFF

v_gene: TRBV30
j_gene: TRBJ2-1
d_gene: TRBD2
abundance: -
CDR3nt: TGTGCCTGGATGGGACTAGCTGGACGGAATGAGCAGTTCTTC
CDR3aa: CAWMGLAGRNEQFF

v_gene: TRBV28
j_gene: TRBJ1-5
d_gene: TRBD1
abundance: -
CDR3nt: TGTGCCAGCAGTACTCCGGACAGGGGCGATCAGCCCCAGCATTTT
CDR3aa: CASSTPDRGDQPQHF

v_gene: TRBV4-3
j_gene: TRBJ1-3
d_gene: -
abundance: -
CDR3nt: TGCGCCAGCAGCCAAGGTATCACAGGGCCCTCTGGAAACACCATATATTTT
CDR3aa: CASSQGITGPSGNTIYF

v_gene: TRBV4-2
j_gene: TRBJ1-1
d_gene: -
abundance: -
CDR3nt: TGTGCCAGCAGCCATCCCCCGGGGGGGGGCGGAACTGAAGCTTTCTTT
CDR3aa: CASSHPPGGGGTEAFF

v_gene: TRBV7-8
j_gene: TRBJ1-1
d_gene: -
abundance: -
CDR3nt: TGTGCCAGCAGCTTAAGAACAGGGTCGGTCACTGAAGCTTTCTTT
CDR3aa: CASSLRTGSVTEAFF